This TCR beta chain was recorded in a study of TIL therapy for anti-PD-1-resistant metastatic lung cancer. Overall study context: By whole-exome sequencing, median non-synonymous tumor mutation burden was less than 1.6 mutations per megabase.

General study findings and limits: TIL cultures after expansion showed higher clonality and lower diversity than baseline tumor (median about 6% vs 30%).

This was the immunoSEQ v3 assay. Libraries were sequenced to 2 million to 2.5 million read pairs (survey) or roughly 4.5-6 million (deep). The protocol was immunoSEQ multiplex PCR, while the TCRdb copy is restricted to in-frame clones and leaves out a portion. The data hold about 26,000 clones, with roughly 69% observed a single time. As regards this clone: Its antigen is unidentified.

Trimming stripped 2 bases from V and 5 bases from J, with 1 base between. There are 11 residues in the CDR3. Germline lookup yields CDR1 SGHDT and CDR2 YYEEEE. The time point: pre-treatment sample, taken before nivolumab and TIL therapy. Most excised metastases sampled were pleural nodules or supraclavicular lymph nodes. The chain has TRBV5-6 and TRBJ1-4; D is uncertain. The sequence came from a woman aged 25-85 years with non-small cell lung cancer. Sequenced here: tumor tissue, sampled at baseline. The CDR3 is CASSLNEKLFF. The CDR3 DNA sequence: TGTGCCAGCAGCTTAAATGAAAAACTGTTTTTT.